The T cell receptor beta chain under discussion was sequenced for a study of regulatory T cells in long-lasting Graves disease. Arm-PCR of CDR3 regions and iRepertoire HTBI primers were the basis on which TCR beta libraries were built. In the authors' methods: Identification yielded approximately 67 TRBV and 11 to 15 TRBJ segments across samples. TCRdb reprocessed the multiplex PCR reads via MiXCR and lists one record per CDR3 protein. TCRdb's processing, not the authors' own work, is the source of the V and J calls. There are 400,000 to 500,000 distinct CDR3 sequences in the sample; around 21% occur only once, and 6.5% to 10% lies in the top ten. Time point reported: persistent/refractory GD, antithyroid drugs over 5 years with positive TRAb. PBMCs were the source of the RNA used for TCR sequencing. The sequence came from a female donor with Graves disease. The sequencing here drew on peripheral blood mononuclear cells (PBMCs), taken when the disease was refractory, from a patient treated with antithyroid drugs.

As DNA, the CDR3 is TGTGCCAGCAGCGTAGTTATCGGGACACTCAACACCGGGGAGCTGTTTTTT. Translation gives CASSVVIGTLNTGELFF. This chain links TRBV9 with TRBJ2-2; possible D gene TRBD1, 6 bases. The germline V and J ends were trimmed by 0 bases and 2 bases, with 14 bases remaining between them. This CDR3 comprises 17 residues. Germline CDR1 SGDLS, CDR2 YYNGEE.